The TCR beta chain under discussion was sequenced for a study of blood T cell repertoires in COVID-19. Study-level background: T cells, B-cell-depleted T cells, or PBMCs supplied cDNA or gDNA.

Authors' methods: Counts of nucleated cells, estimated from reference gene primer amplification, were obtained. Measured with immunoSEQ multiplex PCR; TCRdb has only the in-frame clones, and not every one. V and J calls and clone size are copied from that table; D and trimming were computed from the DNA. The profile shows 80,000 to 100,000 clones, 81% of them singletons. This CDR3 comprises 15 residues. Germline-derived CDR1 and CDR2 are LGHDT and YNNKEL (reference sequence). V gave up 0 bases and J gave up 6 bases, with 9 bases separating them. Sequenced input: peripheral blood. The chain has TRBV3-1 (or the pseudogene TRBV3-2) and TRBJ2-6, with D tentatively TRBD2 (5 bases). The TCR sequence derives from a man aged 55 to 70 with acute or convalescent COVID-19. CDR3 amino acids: CASSQETSLANVLTF. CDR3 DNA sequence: TGTGCCAGCAGCCAAGAAACTAGTTTGGCCAACGTCCTGACTTTC.